This is a list of T cell receptor beta chains from one sample in a study of T cells after yellow fever vaccination. TCRdb independently ran MiXCR on the 5' RACE reads; one entry per CDR3 protein. The data contain approximately 610,000 distinct CDR3 sequences, 17% of them singletons. The material was PBMCs, obtained 5 days after the first yellow fever vaccination. The receptors were sampled from a man aged 18 to 30 who received the YFV17D yellow fever vaccine. Each CDR3 is given with its conserved first and last residue. A D gene is named only where the DNA matches it firmly. Clone size is shown for a subset of rows, as once, few, many or a class of expanded clone.

D	size	V	J	CDR3	DNA
-	few	TRBV12-3/TRBV12-4	TRBJ1-4	CASTPDGNEEKLFF	TGTGCCAGCACCCCTGACGGAAATGAAGAAAAACTGTTTTTT
-	few	TRBV6-2/TRBV6-3	TRBJ2-6	CASSYPGRGKIKSSGANVLTF	TGTGCCAGCAGTTACCCGGGACGGGGAAAAATTAAATCCTCTGGGGCCAACGTCCTGACTTTC
-	-	TRBV11-2	TRBJ2-3	CASSFDAGRTDTQYF	TGTGCCAGCAGCTTTGACGCGGGGCGCACAGATACGCAGTATTTT
-	-	TRBV24-1	TRBJ1-1	CATSARRGTEAFF	TGTGCCACCAGTGCGAGGAGAGGGACTGAAGCTTTCTTT
-	-	TRBV15	TRBJ2-6	CATSRVGARGFGGANVLTF	TGTGCCACCAGCAGAGTGGGGGCACGGGGGTTTGGAGGGGCCAACGTCCTGACTTTC
-	-	TRBV7-3	TRBJ2-1	CASSELGFAEQFF	TGTGCCAGCAGTGAATTGGGGTTCGCTGAGCAGTTCTTC
TRBD1	-	TRBV4-2	TRBJ2-5	CASSPLEGATRETQYF	TGTGCCAGCAGCCCCCTCGAGGGGGCGACCCGGGAGACCCAGTACTTC
TRBD1	few	TRBV7-2	TRBJ1-2	CASQRGQGYTF	TGTGCCAGCCAAAGGGGGCAAGGCTACACCTTC
TRBD1	-	TRBV19	TRBJ2-7	CASRDRDRGSYEQYF	TGTGCCAGTAGGGACCGGGACAGGGGCTCCTACGAGCAGTACTTC
TRBD1	few	TRBV29-1	TRBJ1-4	CSVEGTGSEKLFF	TGCAGCGTTGAGGGGACAGGGAGTGAAAAACTGTTTTTT
TRBD1	-	TRBV29-1	TRBJ2-5	CSADRAGTETQYF	TGCAGCGCCGACAGGGCAGGAACCGAGACCCAGTACTTC
-	many	TRBV12-3/TRBV12-4	TRBJ1-2	CASLTAGLNYGYTF	TGTGCCAGCCTGACCGCAGGGTTGAACTATGGCTACACCTTC
-	few	TRBV5-1	TRBJ2-1	CASSSRTVTAYNEQFF	TGCGCCAGCAGCTCCCGGACTGTCACCGCCTACAATGAGCAGTTCTTC
-	few	TRBV5-1	TRBJ1-6	CASSFAEFNSPLHF	TGCGCCAGCAGCTTTGCAGAATTTAATTCACCCCTCCACTTT
-	few	TRBV4-3	TRBJ2-4	CASSQDGRGKNIQYF	TGCGCCAGCAGCCAAGATGGCAGGGGTAAAAACATTCAGTACTTC
-	-	TRBV6-2/TRBV6-3	TRBJ1-6	CASSYSKTPLHF	TGTGCCAGCAGTTACTCGAAGACACCCCTCCACTTT
-	-	TRBV20-1	TRBJ1-6	CSATTGNSPLHF	TGCAGTGCCACGACCGGGAATTCACCCCTCCACTTT
TRBD1	once	TRBV5-1	TRBJ1-4	CASSFRGRDNEKLFF	TGCGCCAGCAGCTTCAGGGGGCGCGATAATGAAAAACTGTTTTTT
TRBD1	-	TRBV25-1	TRBJ1-3	CASRPGGSGNTIYF	TGTGCCAGCAGGCCAGGGGGCTCTGGAAACACCATATATTTT
-	-	TRBV4-3	TRBJ2-2	CASSQRGGGTGELFF	TGCGCCAGCAGCCAAAGGGGGGGCGGGACCGGGGAGCTGTTTTTT
-	many	TRBV5-1	TRBJ2-1	CASSFRGSSYNEQFF	TGTGCCAGCAGCTTCCGGGGATCATCCTACAATGAGCAGTTCTTC
-	-	TRBV5-5	TRBJ1-2	CASSGRGNYGYTF	TGTGCCAGCAGCGGCCGGGGGAACTATGGCTACACCTTC
-	many	TRBV5-4	TRBJ1-3	CASSLAQGNTIYF	TGTGCCAGCAGCTTGGCCCAGGGCAACACCATATATTTT
-	few	TRBV7-9	TRBJ2-3	CASSSLEDTQYF	TGTGCCAGCAGCTCCTTAGAAGATACGCAGTATTTT
-	many	TRBV4-1	TRBJ1-5	CASSQQSGGVNQPQHF	TGCGCCAGCAGCCAACAATCTGGGGGTGTAAATCAGCCCCAGCATTTT
TRBD2	few	TRBV18	TRBJ2-7	CASSPGKGLYEQYF	TGTGCCAGCTCACCAGGGAAGGGACTATACGAGCAGTACTTC
-	-	TRBV9	TRBJ2-1	CASSVDSEHEQFF	TGTGCCAGCAGCGTAGATTCAGAACATGAGCAGTTCTTC
-	many	TRBV5-1	TRBJ2-2	CASSLVQANTGELFF	TGCGCCAGCAGCTTGGTGCAGGCGAACACCGGGGAGCTGTTTTTT
-	-	TRBV9	TRBJ2-3	CASTPYSGSDTQYF	TGTGCCAGCACCCCCTATAGCGGTTCAGATACGCAGTATTTT
-	-	TRBV5-1	TRBJ1-4	CASSYQTGQPGEKLFF	TGCGCCAGCAGCTATCAAACCGGCCAACCGGGGGAAAAACTGTTTTTT
-	-	TRBV9	TRBJ2-1	CASSVEGGYNEQFF	TGTGCCAGCAGCGTAGAGGGGGGGTACAATGAGCAGTTCTTC
-	-	TRBV5-4	TRBJ2-6	CASSLLISSGANVLTF	TGTGCCAGCAGCTTGTTGATAAGCTCTGGGGCCAACGTCCTGACTTTC
TRBD1	few	TRBV7-2	TRBJ1-2	CASSFGTAKSNYGYTF	TGTGCCAGCAGCTTCGGGACAGCTAAATCTAACTATGGCTACACCTTC
-	-	TRBV10-3	TRBJ2-1	CAISEEAGVSYNEQFF	TGTGCCATCAGTGAGGAGGCAGGGGTCTCGTACAATGAGCAGTTCTTC
TRBD1	few	TRBV13	TRBJ1-1	CASSSWDRGENTEAFF	TGTGCCAGCAGTTCATGGGACAGGGGAGAGAACACTGAAGCTTTCTTT
-	-	TRBV4-3	TRBJ1-5	CASSQQTFSQPQHF	TGCGCCAGCAGCCAACAGACGTTTTCTCAGCCCCAGCATTTT
-	few	TRBV12-3/TRBV12-4	TRBJ1-4	CASSLGQPATNEKLFF	TGTGCCAGCAGTCTCGGACAGCCTGCAACTAATGAAAAACTGTTTTTT
TRBD1	few	TRBV7-6	TRBJ2-2	CASSRGQPTNTGELFF	TGTGCCAGCAGCCGGGGACAGCCTACGAACACCGGGGAGCTGTTTTTT
TRBD1	-	TRBV4-3	TRBJ2-4	CASSQDVGQGKNIQYF	TGCGCCAGCAGCCAAGATGTCGGACAGGGGAAAAACATTCAGTACTTC
-	few	TRBV20-1	TRBJ1-5	CSASTGNSNQPQHF	TGCAGTGCTTCTACAGGGAATAGCAATCAGCCCCAGCATTTT
TRBD2	-	TRBV7-9	TRBJ2-3	CASRGGMVRGGGTF	TGTGCCAGCAGAGGAGGAATGGTTCGCGGGGGTGGGACTTTT
-	-	TRBV18	TRBJ1-1	CASLGGAMNTEAFF	TGTGCCAGCTTAGGAGGGGCGATGAACACTGAAGCTTTCTTT
-	few	TRBV15	TRBJ1-5	CATSAKHTMVNSNQPQHF	TGTGCCACCAGCGCCAAACACACCATGGTTAATAGCAATCAGCCCCAGCATTTT
-	-	TRBV18	TRBJ2-5	CASSPRWGIGTQYF	TGTGCCAGCTCACCACGATGGGGTATCGGGACCCAGTACTTC
-	few	TRBV20-1	TRBJ1-2	CSAQGGNNYGYTF	TGCAGTGCTCAGGGAGGGAATAACTATGGCTACACCTTC
TRBD2	many	TRBV4-3	TRBJ2-1	CASSRLGTGGGSYNEQFF	TGCGCCAGCAGCCGTCTTGGTACGGGGGGTGGTTCCTACAATGAGCAGTTCTTC
TRBD2	-	TRBV7-6	TRBJ2-1	CASSSGASGLFEQFF	TGTGCCAGCAGCTCCGGGGCTAGCGGGCTATTTGAGCAGTTCTTC
-	few	TRBV6-1	TRBJ1-1	CASSAQVTYTEAFF	TGTGCCAGCAGTGCTCAGGTTACTTACACTGAAGCTTTCTTT
TRBD1	many	TRBV4-1	TRBJ1-6	CASSHPGQGDLSPLHF	TGCGCCAGCAGCCACCCGGGACAGGGAGACCTTTCACCCCTCCACTTT
-	-	TRBV7-9	TRBJ1-6	CASSPPQGSPLHF	TGTGCCAGCAGCCCCCCCCAGGGCTCACCCCTCCACTTT
TRBD1	few	TRBV20-1	TRBJ2-3	CSASTDRVWTDTQYF	TGCAGTGCATCCACGGACAGGGTGTGGACAGATACGCAGTATTTT
TRBD1	-	TRBV5-6	TRBJ2-3	CASSTSGTGGADTQYF	TGTGCCAGCAGCACCTCCGGGACAGGGGGCGCAGATACGCAGTATTTT
-	-	TRBV27	TRBJ2-1	CASSPVGSNLNEQFF	TGTGCCAGCAGTCCCGTAGGGAGTAACCTCAATGAGCAGTTCTTC
TRBD1	few	TRBV12-3/TRBV12-4	TRBJ2-2	CASNLRTGYTGELFF	TGTGCCAGCAACCTAAGGACAGGGTACACCGGGGAGCTGTTTTTT
-	many	TRBV20-1	TRBJ2-1	CSARAGPRNEQFF	TGCAGTGCTAGAGCGGGGCCAAGGAATGAGCAGTTCTTC
TRBD2	few	TRBV7-3	TRBJ2-1	CASSNSGGAGEQFF	TGTGCCAGCAGCAATAGCGGGGGGGCCGGTGAGCAGTTCTTC
TRBD1	-	TRBV7-8	TRBJ2-2	CASSFPPGQPNTGELFF	TGTGCCAGCAGCTTTCCTCCGGGACAGCCGAACACCGGGGAGCTGTTTTTT
TRBD2	few	TRBV4-1	TRBJ2-3	CASSQVAGWTDTQYF	TGCGCCAGCAGCCAAGTAGCGGGTTGGACAGATACGCAGTATTTT
TRBD1	few	TRBV13	TRBJ1-2	CASRQRTGGNGYTF	TGTGCCAGCAGGCAAAGAACAGGGGGAAATGGCTACACCTTC